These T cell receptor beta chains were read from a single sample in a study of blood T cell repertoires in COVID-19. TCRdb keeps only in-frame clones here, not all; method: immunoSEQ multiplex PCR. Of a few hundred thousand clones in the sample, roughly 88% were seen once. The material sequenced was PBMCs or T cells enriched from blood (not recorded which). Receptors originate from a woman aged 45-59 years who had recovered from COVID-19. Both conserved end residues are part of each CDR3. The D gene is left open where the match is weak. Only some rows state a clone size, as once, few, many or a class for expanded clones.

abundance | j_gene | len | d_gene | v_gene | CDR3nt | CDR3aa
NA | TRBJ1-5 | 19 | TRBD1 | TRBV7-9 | TGTGCCAGCAGCGTGATGCCGGGACAGGGTTCTTATAGCAATCAGCCCCAGCATTTT | CASSVMPGQGSYSNQPQHF
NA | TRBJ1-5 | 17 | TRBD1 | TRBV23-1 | TGCGCCAGTACCCTGGGACAGGGGGGACCAAACAATCAGCCCCAGCATTTT | CASTLGQGGPNNQPQHF
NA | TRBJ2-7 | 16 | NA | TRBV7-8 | TGTGCCAGCTCTCCGGGGGTCAGCAACCCACCCTACGAGCAGTACTTC | CASSPGVSNPPYEQYF
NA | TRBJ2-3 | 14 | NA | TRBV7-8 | TGTGCCAGCAGCTTACTGTTGAGGGCAGATACGCAGTATTTT | CASSLLLRADTQYF
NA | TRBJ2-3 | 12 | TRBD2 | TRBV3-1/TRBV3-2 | TGTGCCAGCAGCCGGACTAGCTACGTTTTGTATTTT | CASSRTSYVLYF
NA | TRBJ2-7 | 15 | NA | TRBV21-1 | TGTGCCAGCAGCAAAGGAGTAGACAGACCCTACGAGCAGTACTTC | CASSKGVDRPYEQYF
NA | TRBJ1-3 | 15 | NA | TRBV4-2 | TGTGCCAGCAGCCAAGGACAGGCCGGTGGAAACACCATATATTTT | CASSQGQAGGNTIYF
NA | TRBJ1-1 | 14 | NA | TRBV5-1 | TGCGCCAGCAGCTTGGACATTATGAACACTGAAGCTTTCTTT | CASSLDIMNTEAFF
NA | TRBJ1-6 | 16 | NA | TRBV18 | TGTGCCAGCTCACCTCCTGGGACATCAAGTAATTCACCCCTCCACTTT | CASSPPGTSSNSPLHF
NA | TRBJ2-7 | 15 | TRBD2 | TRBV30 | TGTGCCTGGAGTGTACGAGCTAGCGGGATAGGGGAGCAGTACTTC | CAWSVRASGIGEQYF
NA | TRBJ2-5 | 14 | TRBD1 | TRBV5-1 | TGCGCCAGCAGCTTGAACAGGGGAGAAGAGACCCAGTACTTC | CASSLNRGEETQYF
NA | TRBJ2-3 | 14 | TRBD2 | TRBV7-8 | TGTGCCAGCAGCTCAGGGACTAGTGGCGTTACGCAGTATTTT | CASSSGTSGVTQYF
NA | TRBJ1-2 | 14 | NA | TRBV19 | TGTGCCAGTAGTATAAGGACAGAGAACTATGGCTACACCTTC | CASSIRTENYGYTF
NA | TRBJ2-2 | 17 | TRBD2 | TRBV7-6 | TGTGCCAGCAACATCCGGGGGTCCAGCGGGAACTCCGGGGAGCTGTTTTTT | CASNIRGSSGNSGELFF
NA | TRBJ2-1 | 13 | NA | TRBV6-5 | TGTGCCCACGGACTCTCGAGACCGAATGAGCAGTTCTTC | CAHGLSRPNEQFF
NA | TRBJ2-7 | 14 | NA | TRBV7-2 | TGTGCCAGCAGCTTAGGGACAGCTTCCTACGAGCAGTACTTC | CASSLGTASYEQYF
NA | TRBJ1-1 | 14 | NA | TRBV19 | TGTGCCAGTAGTATCGTACAGAACCTTAATGAAGCTTTCTTT | CASSIVQNLNEAFF
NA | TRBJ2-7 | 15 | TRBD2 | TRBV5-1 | TGCGCCAGCAGCTTTGGTCCTAGCGGCTCCTACGAGCAGTACTTC | CASSFGPSGSYEQYF
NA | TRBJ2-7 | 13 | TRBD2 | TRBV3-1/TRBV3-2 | TGTGCCAGCAGCCAATCGGGGGGATACGAGCAGTACTTC | CASSQSGGYEQYF
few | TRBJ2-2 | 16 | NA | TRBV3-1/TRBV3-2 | TGTGCCAGCAGCCAAGATCCCAGGGAAAGGTTAGGGGAGCTGTTTTTT | CASSQDPRERLGELFF
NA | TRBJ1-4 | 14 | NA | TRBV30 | TGTGCCTTACAATTACAGGGCCGCCTTGAAAAACTGTTTTTT | CALQLQGRLEKLFF
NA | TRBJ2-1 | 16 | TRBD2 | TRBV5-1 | TGCGCCAGCAGCGGGTTAGGGGCGGGGGCCTACAATGAGCAGTTCTTC | CASSGLGAGAYNEQFF
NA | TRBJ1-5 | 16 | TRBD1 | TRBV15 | TGTGCCACCAGTCGCGACCCGGGACAGGGGAATCAGCCCCAGCATTTT | CATSRDPGQGNQPQHF
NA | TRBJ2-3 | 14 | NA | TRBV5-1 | TGCGCCAGCAGCCCTGGGACTAGCACAGATACGCAGTATTTT | CASSPGTSTDTQYF
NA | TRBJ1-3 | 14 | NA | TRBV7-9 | TGTGCCAGCAGCTTATCCTTCTCTGGAAACACCATATATTTT | CASSLSFSGNTIYF
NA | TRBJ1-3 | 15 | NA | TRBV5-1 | TGCGCCAGCAGACGCTCCGGGACAAAACTCAACACCATATATTTT | CASRRSGTKLNTIYF
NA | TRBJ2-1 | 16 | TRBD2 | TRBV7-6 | TGTGCCAGCAGCTTAGGAGGCGGGAGGGCCTTGGATGAGCAGTTCTTC | CASSLGGGRALDEQFF
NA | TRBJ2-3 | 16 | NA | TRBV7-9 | TGTGCCAGCAGCTTAGCCAGCGGAAACGAGGCAGATACGCAGTATTTT | CASSLASGNEADTQYF
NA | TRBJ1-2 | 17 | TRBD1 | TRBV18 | TGTGCCAGCTCACACAGACAGGGACTTACTACCGAAGATGGCTACACCTTC | CASSHRQGLTTEDGYTF
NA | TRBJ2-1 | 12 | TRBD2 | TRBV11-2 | TGTGCCAGCACACTAGCGGGAGATGAGCAGTTCTTC | CASTLAGDEQFF
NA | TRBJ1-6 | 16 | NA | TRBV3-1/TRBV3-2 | TGTGCCAGCAGCCAAGTGGGGCAGCTGGGCCCCAAGACCCTCCACTTT | CASSQVGQLGPKTLHF
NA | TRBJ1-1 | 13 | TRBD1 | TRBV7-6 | TGTGCCAGCAGCTTAGGACAGGGCGGTGAAGCTTTCTTT | CASSLGQGGEAFF
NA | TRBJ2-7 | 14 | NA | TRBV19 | TGTGCCAGTAGTATTTCTCTAGCCTCCTACGAGCAGTACTTC | CASSISLASYEQYF
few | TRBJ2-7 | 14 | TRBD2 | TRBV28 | TGTGCCAGCACTTTAGCGGGGGACGTCTCCGAGCAGTACTTC | CASTLAGDVSEQYF
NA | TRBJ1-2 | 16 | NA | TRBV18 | TGTGCCAGCTCACCTAGGACAGACCCAGCGAACTATGGCTACACCTTC | CASSPRTDPANYGYTF
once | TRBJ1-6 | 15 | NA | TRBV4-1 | TGCGCCAGCAGCCGCCTAGGGCAGGGGAATTCACCCCTCCACTTT | CASSRLGQGNSPLHF
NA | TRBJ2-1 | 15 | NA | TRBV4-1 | TGCGCCAGCAGCCCCCGACACAGCCCCTACAATGAGCAGTTCTTC | CASSPRHSPYNEQFF
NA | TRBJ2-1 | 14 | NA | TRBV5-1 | TGCGCCAGCAGCCTGGGGACGGGATACAATGAGCAGTTCTTC | CASSLGTGYNEQFF
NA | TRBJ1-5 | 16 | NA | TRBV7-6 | TGTGCCAGCAGCTTAGACCTAGGAGGATTTTCAGAGCCCCAGCATTTT | CASSLDLGGFSEPQHF
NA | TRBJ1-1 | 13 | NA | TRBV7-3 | TGTGCCAGCAGCTTTCAGGGATCCACTGAAGCTTTCTTT | CASSFQGSTEAFF
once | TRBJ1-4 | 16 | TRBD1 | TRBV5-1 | TGCGCCAGCAGTCGACAGGGGGCGACGGCTAATGAAAAACTGTTTTTT | CASSRQGATANEKLFF
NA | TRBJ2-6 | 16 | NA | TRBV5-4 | TGTGCCAGCAGCTTGTACAGGACCTCTGGGGCCAACGTCCTGACTTTC | CASSLYRTSGANVLTF
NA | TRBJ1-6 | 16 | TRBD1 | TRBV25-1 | TGTGCCAGCAGTGAGACAGGGGGCGTCTATAATTCACCCCTCCACTTT | CASSETGGVYNSPLHF
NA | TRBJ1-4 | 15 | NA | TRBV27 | TGTGCCAGCAGTTTATCGAATGGCAGGGGCGAAAAACTGTTTTTT | CASSLSNGRGEKLFF
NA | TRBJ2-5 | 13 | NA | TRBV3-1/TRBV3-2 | TGTGCCAGCAGCCAAGGGGGCCGGGAGACCCAGTACTTC | CASSQGGRETQYF
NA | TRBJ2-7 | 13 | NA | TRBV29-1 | TGCAGCGTTGGACCGGGATCCGCCTACGAGCAGTACTTC | CSVGPGSAYEQYF
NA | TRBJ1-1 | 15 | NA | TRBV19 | TGTGCCAGTAGTATCATGCGGGAATTTCAGGCTGAAGCTTTCTTT | CASSIMREFQAEAFF
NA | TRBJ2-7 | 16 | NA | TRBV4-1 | TGCGCCAGCAGCCAAGGCTTATTAACGGGAGTCCACGAGCAGTACTTC | CASSQGLLTGVHEQYF
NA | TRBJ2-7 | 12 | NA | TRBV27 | TGTGCCAGCAGTTTTGGGGGGATCGAGCAGTACTTC | CASSFGGIEQYF